Listed below are T cell receptor beta chains from one sample, sequenced in a study of blood T cell repertoires in COVID-19. Sequencing used immunoSEQ multiplex PCR; TCRdb keeps in-frame clones, though not all of them. The sample yields around 63,000 clones, around 81% seen once. Sequences were obtained from peripheral blood. These receptors came from an elderly woman with active or convalescent COVID-19. Both conserved end residues are part of each CDR3. The D gene is left open where the match is weak. Not every row has a clone size; where given, it reads once, few, many or a size class.

>TRBJ2-5|-|TRBV5-6|-
TGTGCCAGCAGCTTGGCCCTAGGGGCCCAAGAGACCCAGTACTTC
CASSLALGAQETQYF
>TRBJ2-2|-|TRBV19|-
TGTGCCAGCAGGCCGGGGTCGAACACCGGGGAGCTGTTTTTT
CASRPGSNTGELFF
>TRBJ2-1|-|TRBV6-1|TRBD2
TGTGCCAGCAGTGATGGGCGGCGGGGGGGCGAAGATGAGCAGTTCTTC
CASSDGRRGGEDEQFF
>TRBJ2-7|-|TRBV2|TRBD1
TGTGCCAGCAGTGAATGGGGGACAGCTAAAGGGGGAACTTACGAGCAGTACTTC
CASSEWGTAKGGTYEQYF
>TRBJ1-4|-|TRBV7-9|TRBD1
TGTGCCAGCAGCCGGGACAGGCGGAATGAAAAACTGTTTTTT
CASSRDRRNEKLFF
>TRBJ2-2|-|TRBV5-8|-
TGTGCCAGCAGCTTGGTGTTACAGACGAACACCGGGGAGCTGTTTTTT
CASSLVLQTNTGELFF
>TRBJ1-1|-|TRBV6-5|-
TGTGCCAGCAAAGAGTCGTACACTGAAGCTTTCTTT
CASKESYTEAFF
>TRBJ1-2|-|TRBV6-6|TRBD1
TGTGCCAGCAGACGAACAGGGGATAACTATGGCTACACCTTC
CASRRTGDNYGYTF
>TRBJ1-2|once|TRBV24-1|-
TGTGCCAAAAGTGGTGGGGACTGGCAGCCGGTCTACACCTTC
CAKSGGDWQPVYTF
>TRBJ1-3|-|TRBV6-4|-
TGTGCCAGCAGTAAGGAACAGGGAAAAGCTGGAAACACCATATATTTT
CASSKEQGKAGNTIYF
>TRBJ2-1|-|TRBV27|TRBD2
TGTGCCAGCAGAGCCGGGACTAACTACAATGAGCAGTTCTTC
CASRAGTNYNEQFF
>TRBJ1-1|few|TRBV6-5|-
TGTGCCAGCAAGACAACTGAAGCTTTCTTT
CASKTTEAFF
>TRBJ2-1|-|TRBV7-9|-
TGTGCCAGCAGCTTATCTCGGGTCTCCTACAATGAGCAGTTCTTC
CASSLSRVSYNEQFF
>TRBJ1-1|-|TRBV5-6|-
TGTGCCAGCAAATTGAGGCAGACTGAAGCTTTCTTT
CASKLRQTEAFF
>TRBJ1-2|-|TRBV28|-
TGTGCCAGCAGTTTAATGACAGCGTATGGCTACACCTTC
CASSLMTAYGYTF
>TRBJ2-3|few|TRBV19|-
TGTGCCAGTAGAATCAACCACCGGCAAGGGAGGACAGATACGCAGTATTTT
CASRINHRQGRTDTQYF
>TRBJ1-3|-|TRBV6-4|-
TGTGCCAGCAGTGACCTGAACACCATATATTTT
CASSDLNTIYF
>TRBJ1-2|-|TRBV10-3|TRBD1
TGTGCCATCAGCGCGGACAGGGGGCAGTCGGGCTATGGCTACACCTTC
CAISADRGQSGYGYTF
>TRBJ2-2|-|TRBV5-4|TRBD2
TGTGCCAGCAGCCTATCCGGGGGGGCCACCGGGGAGCTGTTTTTT
CASSLSGGATGELFF
>TRBJ1-5|-|TRBV5-8|-
TGTGCCAGCAGCTCTATCCAGGCGGGCCGACTTAATAGCAATCAGCCCCAGCATTTT
CASSSIQAGRLNSNQPQHF
>TRBJ1-3|-|TRBV7-2|-
TGTGCCAGCAGCTTAGGGCCAGGCGCTGGAAACACCATATATTTT
CASSLGPGAGNTIYF
>TRBJ1-1|-|TRBV19|TRBD1
TGTGCCAGTAGTGCAGGGGGCACTGAAGCTTTCTTT
CASSAGGTEAFF
>TRBJ1-6|few|TRBV7-9|-
TGTGCCAGCAGCTTAGGCCTCGACAGGCCCAATTCACCCCTCCACTTT
CASSLGLDRPNSPLHF
>TRBJ2-2|-|TRBV10-2|TRBD2
TGCGCCAGCAGGAGAACTAGCGTAAACACCGGGGAGCTGTTTTTT
CASRRTSVNTGELFF
>TRBJ1-4|-|TRBV5-1|-
TGCGCCAGCAGCTCGACAGGCCGTGCAACTAATGAAAAACTGTTTTTT
CASSSTGRATNEKLFF
>TRBJ1-2|-|TRBV9|TRBD1
TGTGCCAGCAGCGGACCCGGGACAGACTATGGCTACACCTTC
CASSGPGTDYGYTF
>TRBJ1-3|-|TRBV12-3/TRBV12-4|-
TGTGCCAGCAGTAGGGACACAGGAAACACCATATATTTT
CASSRDTGNTIYF
>TRBJ2-5|-|TRBV21-1|-
TGTGCCAGCAGCAAATGCGACAGGGAGGACCAAGAGACCCAGTACTTC
CASSKCDREDQETQYF
>TRBJ2-1|-|TRBV9|TRBD1
TGTGCCAGCAGCGTAGATGCAGGACAGGGCCACAATGAGCAGTTCTTC
CASSVDAGQGHNEQFF
>TRBJ2-1|-|TRBV5-4|-
TGTGCCAGCAGCTTAGGGGGGGCTAGCTCCTACAATGAGCAGTTCTTC
CASSLGGASSYNEQFF
>TRBJ1-2|-|TRBV18|TRBD1
TGTGCCAGCTCACGACAGGGTGATCCCTATGGCTACACCTTC
CASSRQGDPYGYTF
>TRBJ2-1|-|TRBV5-6|TRBD2
TGTGCCAGCAGCATCGGACTAGCGGGGGTTTATGAGCAGTTCTTC
CASSIGLAGVYEQFF
>TRBJ2-1|-|TRBV19|TRBD1
TGTGCCAGTAGTAGGGACAGGCGCAATGAGCAGTTCTTC
CASSRDRRNEQFF
>TRBJ2-7|-|TRBV3-1/TRBV3-2|-
TGTGCCAGCAGCCTTATGAGCTCCTACGAGCAGTACTTC
CASSLMSSYEQYF
>TRBJ1-1|-|TRBV28|-
TGTGCCAGCAGTTTATACATTACGAACACTGAAGCTTTCTTT
CASSLYITNTEAFF
>TRBJ1-1|-|TRBV11-2|-
TGTGCCAGCAGCTTAGATCCGTCAGGGGTTACTGAAGCTTTCTTT
CASSLDPSGVTEAFF
>TRBJ1-4|few|TRBV15|-
TGTGCCACCAGCAGAGAAAGGGCAGGGGCCGAAAGTGAAAAACTGTTTTTT
CATSRERAGAESEKLFF
>TRBJ1-1|-|TRBV24-1|-
TGTGCCACCAGTGATTTGCAGAACACTGAAGCTTTCTTT
CATSDLQNTEAFF
>TRBJ1-2|few|TRBV7-9|TRBD1
TGTGCCAGCAGCTCCTCGGGACAGGGGAATGGCTACACCTTC
CASSSSGQGNGYTF
>TRBJ1-3|once|TRBV6-1|-
TGTGCCAGCAGTGGATACAGGGCAGGGTCAGGAAACACCATATATTTT
CASSGYRAGSGNTIYF
>TRBJ1-4|-|TRBV6-1|-
TGTGCCAGCAGTGAACCGGGACTCTCTAATGAAAAACTGTTTTTT
CASSEPGLSNEKLFF
>TRBJ2-7|-|TRBV10-2|-
TGCGCCAGCAGTGAAGGAGGCACCCCCTACGAGCAGTACTTC
CASSEGGTPYEQYF
>TRBJ1-1|-|TRBV6-1|TRBD1
TGTGCCAGCAGTGAAGGTACAGGGGGAGGCACTGAAGCTTTCTTT
CASSEGTGGGTEAFF
>TRBJ2-1|-|TRBV19|TRBD2
TGTGCCAGTAGCCTCCTCGGAGCGGGGGTAAACAATGAGCAGTTCTTC
CASSLLGAGVNNEQFF
>TRBJ1-3|-|TRBV7-9|TRBD1
TGTGCCAGCAGCTCAACAGGGGATTGGGGAAACACCATATATTTT
CASSSTGDWGNTIYF
>TRBJ2-7|-|TRBV12-5|-
TGTGCTAGTGGCCGAAGACAGGCAGAAGAATCCTACGAGCAGTACTTC
CASGRRQAEESYEQYF
>TRBJ1-1|few|TRBV6-2/TRBV6-3|-
TGTGCCAGCAGTCGTAGCACTCCGTCGAACACTGAAGCTTTCTTT
CASSRSTPSNTEAFF
>TRBJ1-1|-|TRBV29-1|TRBD1
TGCAGCAACAGGGGCGACTTGAACACTGAAGCTTTCTTT
CSNRGDLNTEAFF
>TRBJ2-2|once|TRBV7-2|TRBD2
TGTGCCAGCAAAGCTAGCGGGGCGTCGAACACCGGGGAGCTGTTTTTT
CASKASGASNTGELFF
>TRBJ2-1|few|TRBV2|TRBD2
TGTGCCAGCAGTGGGGGACTAGAGACCTACAATGAGCAGTTCTTC
CASSGGLETYNEQFF
>TRBJ1-1|few|TRBV12-3/TRBV12-4|-
TGTGCCAGCAGTTTATCGGTACTCGAAGCTTTCTTT
CASSLSVLEAFF
>TRBJ1-4|-|TRBV7-6|-
TGTGCCAGCAGCGGCCAGGACAGCACTAATGAAAAACTGTTTTTT
CASSGQDSTNEKLFF
>TRBJ1-2|-|TRBV9|-
TGTGCCAGCAGCCGCATACAGGGAGATGGCTACACCTTC
CASSRIQGDGYTF
>TRBJ1-1|-|TRBV6-2/TRBV6-3|TRBD1
TGTGCCAGCAGTTACGGGACAGGGGGAGGCACTGAAGCTTTCTTT
CASSYGTGGGTEAFF
>TRBJ2-7|-|TRBV6-2/TRBV6-3|TRBD2
TGTGCCAGCAGTTACCGTAGCGGGGGCGCAACTACCTACGAGCAGTACTTC
CASSYRSGGATTYEQYF
>TRBJ2-3|-|TRBV4-3|TRBD2
TGCGCCAGCAGCCCCCAACCGACTAGCGGGGGGGGAGATACGCAGTATTTT
CASSPQPTSGGGDTQYF